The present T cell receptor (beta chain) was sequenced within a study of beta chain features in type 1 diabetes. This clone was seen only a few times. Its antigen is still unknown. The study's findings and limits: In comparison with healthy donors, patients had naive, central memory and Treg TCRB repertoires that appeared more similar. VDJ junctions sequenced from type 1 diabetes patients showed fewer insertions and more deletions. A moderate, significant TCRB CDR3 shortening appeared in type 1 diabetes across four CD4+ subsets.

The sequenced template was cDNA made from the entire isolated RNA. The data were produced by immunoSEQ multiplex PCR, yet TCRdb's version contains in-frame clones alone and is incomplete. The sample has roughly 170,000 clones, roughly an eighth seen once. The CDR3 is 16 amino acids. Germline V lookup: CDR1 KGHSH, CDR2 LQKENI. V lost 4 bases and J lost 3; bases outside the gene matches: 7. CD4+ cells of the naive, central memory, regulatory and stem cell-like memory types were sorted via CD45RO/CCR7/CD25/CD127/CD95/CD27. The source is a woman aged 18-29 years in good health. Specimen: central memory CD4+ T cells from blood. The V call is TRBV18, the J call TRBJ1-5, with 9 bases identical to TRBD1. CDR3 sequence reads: CASSRTGQGINQPQHF. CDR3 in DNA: TGTGCCAGCTCACGAACGGGACAGGGAATCAATCAGCCCCAGCATTTT.